The present TCR beta chain was sequenced within a study of CD8+ T cells in alopecia areata. About the research overall: Treatment comprised oral tofacitinib, 5 to 10 mg twice daily, in treated patients. Study-level results: Normal scalp had lower clonality than lesional scalp, with alopecia totalis/universalis lesions showing this most strongly.

Germline V lookup: CDR1 SQVTM, CDR2 ANQGSEA. The CDR3 covers 13 residues. Reverse transcribed after extraction, RNA yielded cDNA as the sequencing template. Sequencing was performed with immunoSEQ multiplex PCR; in TCRdb, only in-frame clones are kept and a portion is missing. Here the sample spans about 150,000 clones, roughly three fifths being singletons. This clone was detected only a few times. Its antigen remains unidentified. One end of the junction varies from germline; a read error may be responsible. The genes are TRBV29-1 and TRBJ1-2; 9 bases align to TRBD1. Material: CD4+ T cells sorted from blood, obtained at week 0. The receptor comes from a human donor with alopecia areata. The CDR3 DNA reads TGCAGCGTTGAGGAACAGGGGGCGCGGTTCCTTCACTTC. Translated: CSVEEQGARFLHF. The full variable domain, rest sourced from reference TRBV29-1 and TRBJ1-2, is SAVISQKPSRDICQRGTSLTIQCQVDSQVTMMFWYRQQPGQSLTLIATANQGSEATYESGFVIDKFPISRPNLTFSTLTVSNMSPEDSSIYLCSVEEQGARFLHFGSGTRLTVV.